This passage covers 28 T cell receptor beta chains from one sample sequenced in a study of Graves' ophthalmopathy and Graves' hyperthyroidism. Amplification targeted the TCR beta CDR3 regions, with RNA transcripts as the source material. HTBI primers served in a first-round RT-PCR, which a second-round multiplex PCR followed. TCRdb redid the calling of the multiplex PCR reads with MiXCR, one entry per CDR3 protein. The sample gives around 1.1 million distinct CDR3 sequences, 36% of which show up once; roughly 11% is in the top ten. Sequencing was done on a sample of peripheral blood or thyroid tissue (not recorded which). The receptor set was obtained from an adult man with Graves' hyperthyroidism.

The genes are TRBV7-4 and TRBJ1-5; TRBD1 is a possible D gene (6 bases). V shed 4 bases and J shed 4 bases, with 14 bases lying between them. Per the germline V gene, CDR1 is SGHVT and CDR2 is SQSDAQ. This CDR3 spans 15 amino acids. The CDR3 bases are TGTGCCAGCAGCTCCACCACCGGGACAAATCAGCCCCAGCATTTT. Its translation is CASSSTTGTNQPQHF.

This clonotype was observed at least ten times. The chain joins TRBV2 to TRBJ2-6; D remains ambiguous. Trimming took off 6 bases at V and 0 bases at J, with 9 bases between the two ends. The germline V gene encodes CDR1 SNHLY and CDR2 FYNNEI. The CDR3 contains 15 residues. The chain's CDR3 is CASRELGSGANVLTF. DNA for the CDR3: TGTGCCAGCAGGGAGCTTGGCTCTGGGGCCAACGTCCTGACTTTC. The full variable domain, its missing parts supplied by reference TRBV2 and TRBJ2-6, is EPEVTQTPSHQVTQMGQEVILRCVPISNHLYFYWYRQILGQKVEFLVSFYNNEISEKSEIFDDQFSVERPDGSNFTLKIRSTKLEDSAMYFCASRELGSGANVLTFGAGSRLTVL.

This clonotype occurred many times. This CDR3 is CASSVGSSGHAEAFF. Written as DNA, the CDR3 is TGTGCCAGCAGCGTCGGGTCGTCGGGACATGCTGAAGCTTTCTTT. This sequence joins TRBV9 and TRBJ1-1; D may be TRBD1 (6 bases). Between the trimmed V and J ends, which lost 2 bases and 6 bases, there was a span of 17 bases. Germline V lookup: CDR1 SGDLS, CDR2 YYNGEE. The CDR3 totals 15 residues.

This clonotype occurred once. The chain combines TRBV29-1 with TRBJ1-2; D is unclear. Germline V lookup: CDR1 SQVTM, CDR2 ANQGSEA. The CDR3 covers 14 residues. V was clipped by 3 bases and J by 4 bases, with 15 bases between them. The CDR3 loop is CSVEGRQNRYGYTF. The CDR3 DNA reads TGCAGCGTTGAGGGTCGGCAGAACCGCTATGGCTACACCTTC.

The chain recombines TRBV15 with TRBJ2-5; TRBD2 agrees at 7 bases. Germline V gene sequence: CDR1 LNHNV, CDR2 YYDKDF (reference sequence). The CDR3 is made up of 15 amino acids. V shed 4 bases and J 2 bases; nucleotides not matched to a gene: 7. The CDR3 region has the DNA TGTGCCACCAGCATTACCGGCGGGGGACAAGAGACCCAGTACTTC. Encoded protein: CATSITGGGQETQYF.

The chain combines TRBV7-6 with TRBJ2-2; the match to TRBD2 covers 13 bases. The germline V gene has CDR1 SGHVS and CDR2 FNYEAQ. V lost 4 bases, J lost 0 bases, and 8 bases stayed unmatched. This CDR3 has 19 residues. CDR3 in amino acids: CASSSGLAGPHSNTGELFF. CDR3 nucleotides: TGTGCCAGCAGCTCGGGACTAGCGGGACCCCATTCGAACACCGGGGAGCTGTTTTTT.

The chain has TRBV11-1 and TRBJ2-7; TRBD1 agrees at 9 bases. The CDR3 sequence is 15 residues long. The J segment lost 3 bases and the V segment lost 5 bases, leaving 8 bases of the junction unmatched. Germline assignment: CDR1 SGHAT and CDR2 FQDESV (reference sequence). As DNA, the CDR3 is TGTGCCAGCAGCCTACTAACAGGGGGCAACTACGAGCAGTACTTC. Protein: CASSLLTGGNYEQYF.

This clonotype was counted between two and nine times. V usage is TRBV12-3 or TRBV12-4 and J usage is TRBJ1-1, with D hard to call. This CDR3 has 15 amino acids. V lost 7 bases and J 0 bases, leaving 15 bases between the germline ends. The CDR3 spells CASIPPGVLNTEAFF. The CDR3 DNA follows: TGTGCCAGCATCCCCCCCGGGGTCCTGAACACTGAAGCTTTCTTT.

J is TRBJ1-2 and V is TRBV7-3; possibly TRBD1 for D (6 bases). Trimming cost V 6 bases and J 7 bases, with 21 bases left between them. Germline V gene sequence: CDR1 SGHTA, CDR2 FQGTGA. The CDR3 runs 15 residues. The CDR3 spells CASSLEGGGLGGYTF. The DNA for the CDR3 is TGTGCCAGCAGTTTGGAAGGCGGGGGGCTAGGTGGCTACACCTTC. Based on the CDR3 plus reference TRBV7-3 and TRBJ1-2, the full variable domain is GAGVSQTPSNKVTEKGKYVELRCDPISGHTALYWYRQSLGQGPEFLIYFQGTGAADDSGLPNDRFFAVRPEGSVSTLKIQRTERGDSAVYLCASSLEGGGLGGYTFGSGTRLTVV.

The V call is TRBV11-2, the J call TRBJ1-4; D is unresolved. The CDR3 sequence is 14 residues long. V gave up 1 base and J gave up 7 bases, with 10 bases separating them. From germline, CDR1 is SGHAT and CDR2 FQNNGV. This chain's CDR3 is CASSLAGIGEKLFF. In nucleotides, the CDR3 is TGTGCCAGCAGCTTAGCCGGGATCGGTGAAAAACTGTTTTTT.

V usage is TRBV2 and J usage is TRBJ2-2, with 7 bases aligning to TRBD2. Trimming cost V 6 bases and J 4 bases; bases outside gene matches: 8. This CDR3 is 15 amino acids long. The germline V gene encodes CDR1 SNHLY and CDR2 FYNNEI. The CDR3 loop is CASRAGLLATGELFF. The CDR3 DNA reads TGTGCCAGCAGAGCGGGACTATTAGCCACCGGGGAGCTGTTTTTT.

This clonotype has more than one count but fewer than ten. The chain recombines TRBV5-6 with TRBJ1-2; D possibly corresponds to TRBD1 (5 bases). V lost 4 bases and J lost 4, with 20 bases in between. In germline, CDR1 is SGHDT, CDR2 YYEEEE. The CDR3 runs to 16 residues. CDR3 amino acids: CASSPTPPGASYGYTF. The CDR3 DNA reads TGTGCCAGCAGCCCTACGCCCCCCGGGGCCAGCTATGGCTACACCTTC.

This clonotype was observed a handful of times. The genes are TRBV12-3 or TRBV12-4 and TRBJ1-6; 9 bases are shared with TRBD1. This CDR3 is built from 17 residues. The ends lost 5 bases at V and 0 bases at J; junction bases unmatched: 5. The CDR3 nucleotides read TGTGCCAGCAGTAGGGACAGGGCGAGCTCCTATAATTCACCCCTCCACTTT. Its protein is CASSRDRASSYNSPLHF.

The V call is TRBV9, the J call TRBJ1-1, with no clear D. The CDR3 is 14 residues long. The V gene lost 4 bases and the J gene lost 4 bases, with 14 bases spanning the gap. Germline CDR1 SGDLS, CDR2 YYNGEE. CDR3 in amino acids: CASSPTGIITEAFF. CDR3 sequence (DNA): TGTGCCAGCAGCCCTACCGGTATTATCACTGAAGCTTTCTTT. The full variable domain, rest sourced from reference TRBV9 and TRBJ1-1, is DSGVTQTPKHLITATGQRVTLRCSPRSGDLSVYWYQQSLDQGLQFLIQYYNGEERAKGNILERFSAQQFPDLHSELNLSSLELGDSALYFCASSPTGIITEAFFGQGTRLTVV.

V is TRBV5-1 and J is TRBJ1-5; D remains unclear. CDR1 SGHRS and CDR2 YFSETQ come from the germline V gene. This CDR3 contains 14 residues. The ends were cut back, 1 base at V and 7 bases at J, with 12 bases in the middle. CDR3 DNA: TGCGCCAGCAGCTTGTTGCCGCAGGAACAGCCCCAGCATTTT. Amino acid sequence: CASSLLPQEQPQHF. Full variable domain (outside the CDR3, taken from reference TRBV5-1 and TRBJ1-5): KAGVTQTPRYLIKTRGQQVTLSCSPISGHRSVSWYQQTPGQGLQFLFEYFSETQRNKGNFPGRFSGRQFSNSRSEMNVSTLELGDSALYLCASSLLPQEQPQHFGDGTRLSIL.

V and J are TRBV4-1 and TRBJ2-7; 8 nucleotides agree with TRBD1. Germline CDR1 and CDR2: MGHRA and YSYEKL. The V segment lost 0 bases and the J segment 3 bases; nucleotides outside the gene matches: 7. The CDR3 runs to 16 residues. This CDR3 reads CASSQDPGGAYYEQYF. CDR3 DNA: TGCGCCAGCAGCCAAGATCCAGGGGGCGCTTACTACGAGCAGTACTTC.

V and J are TRBV12-3 or TRBV12-4 and TRBJ2-5; 9 positions agree with TRBD2. The V gene end was trimmed by 6 bases and the J gene end by 2 bases; junction bases not matched to a gene: 10. The CDR3 covers 16 residues. CDR3 DNA: TGTGCCAGCAGACCCCCGGCGGGAGGGCCACAAGAGACCCAGTACTTC. This codes for CASRPPAGGPQETQYF.

The chain has TRBV29-1 and TRBJ2-3, with 11 bases identical to TRBD2. The V segment lost 7 bases and the J segment 6 bases; nucleotides outside the gene matches: 6. CDR3 size: 13 residues. Germline lookup yields CDR1 SQVTM and CDR2 ANQGSEA. The CDR3 is CSGSGTSGDTQYF. The CDR3 coding sequence is TGCAGCGGATCCGGGACTAGCGGCGATACGCAGTATTTT.

Comment on this clonotype: Since a much larger clone is just one base distant, this may be a read error. The conserved phenylalanine or tryptophan is not found at the CDR3 terminus, so this likely reflects a read error. The chain uses TRBV10-3 and TRBJ2-7, with TRBD1 matching 8 bases. V gave up 2 bases and J gave up 0 bases; unmatched junction bases: 3. Germline lookup yields CDR1 ENHRY and CDR2 SYGVKD. The CDR3 covers 15 residues. CDR3 DNA sequence: TGTGCCATCAGTGAGCCCGGACAGGGCTCCTACGAGCAGTACCTC. This translates into CAISEPGQGSYEQYL.

To note about this clonotype: The final CDR3 position lacks the conserved phenylalanine or tryptophan, pointing to a likely read error. It is unclear where the CDR3 begins or ends on the DNA, so no DNA is shown, and the CDR3 is as TCRdb lists it. V is TRBV29-1 and J is TRBJ1-3. Ends included, the CDR3 has 8 residues. Germline V lookup: CDR1 SQVTM, CDR2 ANQGSEA. The CDR3 protein is CSVEVKRT.

The chain links TRBV11-2 to TRBJ1-1, with D perhaps matching TRBD1 (6 bases). V was shortened by 8 bases and J by 2 bases, with 21 bases between the two germline ends. Germline-derived CDR1 and CDR2 are SGHAT and FQNNGV. This CDR3 has 16 residues. CDR3 sequence: CASGKQTGGPNTEAFF. The CDR3 region has the DNA TGTGCCAGCGGCAAACAGACTGGGGGGCCTAACACTGAAGCTTTCTTT. The full variable domain, rest sourced from reference TRBV11-2 and TRBJ1-1, is EAGVAQSPRYKIIEKRQSVAFWCNPISGHATLYWYQQILGQGPKLLIQFQNNGVVDDSQLPKDRFSAERLKGVDSTLKIQPAKLEDSAVYLCASGKQTGGPNTEAFFGQGTRLTVV.

Ten or more counts support this clonotype. For the CDR3, the DNA is TGTGCCAGCAGTGACTCGCGGGTGGATCAGCCCCAGCATTTT. Its protein product is CASSDSRVDQPQHF. The rearrangement links TRBV6-4 to TRBJ1-5; no clear D gene. The germline V and J ends were trimmed by 0 bases and 5 bases, with 8 bases remaining between them. This CDR3 comprises 14 residues. The germline V gene has CDR1 MRHNA and CDR2 SNTAGT.

The CDR3 region is CASSPGQGARRTNYGYTF. CDR3 DNA sequence: TGTGCCAGCAGCCCGGGACAGGGGGCGCGGAGGACTAACTATGGCTACACCTTC. This chain links TRBV7-8 with TRBJ1-2, with TRBD1 matching over 12 bases. The CDR3 has 18 amino acids. V was pared by 5 bases and J by 0 bases, with 10 bases of the junction left unmatched. Germline values: CDR1 SGHVS, CDR2 FQNEAQ.

This clonotype was counted many times. V gene TRBV18 combines with J gene TRBJ1-1, with D unclear. The length of the CDR3 is 12 residues. Trimming removed 3 bases at V and 3 bases at J, with 5 bases between. Germline-derived CDR1 and CDR2 are KGHSH and LQKENI. The CDR3 spells CASSPSDTEAFF. For the CDR3, the DNA is TGTGCCAGCTCACCTTCTGACACTGAAGCTTTCTTT.

This clonotype appeared a few times. This chain uses TRBV20-1 with TRBJ2-7, with D tentatively TRBD2 (6 bases). The V and J ends lost 1 base and 0 bases respectively, with 16 bases between them. Germline V gene sequence: CDR1 DFQATT, CDR2 SNEGSKA (reference sequence). This CDR3 region has 16 residues. The CDR3 nucleotides read TGCAGTGCTAGAGCGTTTAGAGGCGGGATCTCCTACGAGCAGTACTTC. Translated: CSARAFRGGISYEQYF.

The chain has TRBV12-3 or TRBV12-4 and TRBJ2-7, with 8 bases lining up with TRBD1. This CDR3 contains 15 residues. V shed 5 bases and J 2 bases; nucleotides not matched to a gene: 8. The CDR3 coding sequence is TGTGCCAGCAGTGAGACGGGACAGGCTACCTACGAGCAGTACTTC. It encodes CASSETGQATYEQYF.

This clonotype came up many times. The chain has TRBV7-9 and TRBJ2-7; D unclear. This CDR3 has 11 amino acids. The germline V gene encodes CDR1 SEHNR and CDR2 FQNEAQ (reference sequence). V lost 5 bases and J lost 6, with 8 bases in between. This CDR3 is CASSDGTEQYF. The CDR3 bases are TGTGCCAGCAGCGATGGAACCGAGCAGTACTTC.

This sequence joins TRBV20-1 and TRBJ2-7; TRBD1 is a possible D gene (5 bases). This CDR3 region has 14 residues. Trimming removed 0 bases at V and 1 base at J, with 10 bases between. Germline V gene lookup returns CDR1 DFQATT and CDR2 SNEGSKA (reference sequence). Here the CDR3 DNA reads TGCAGTGCTAGAGATTACGCAGGGTCCTACGAGCAGTACTTC. Its translation is CSARDYAGSYEQYF.